The clone carrying this T cell receptor beta chain was found once. This sample is drawn from a study of sequential checkpoint blockade in melanoma. For the study at large: First-line arms were nivolumab then ipilimumab, or the reverse, randomized 1:1. Maintenance nivolumab came after either treatment sequence.

Specified treatment: randomized to nivolumab then ipilimumab (arm A) or the reverse (arm B). None of the patients previously received DNA-damaging chemotherapy. Sorted cells were live CD3+CD8+, lacking CD19 and CD56, from PBMCs. In germline, CDR1 is MDHEN, CDR2 SYDVKM. V was pared by 2 bases and J by 5 bases, with 9 bases between. This CDR3 is built from 13 residues. Measured with immunoSEQ multiplex PCR; TCRdb has only the in-frame clones, and not every one. This sample has under 20,000 clones; around 72% occur once, and the top ten carry around 40%. This sequence joins TRBV28 and TRBJ1-1; no clear D gene. The sequence was obtained from a human donor with melanoma. This material consisted of CD8+ T cells sorted from blood (inferred from file names), taken from a patient given nivolumab and ipilimumab in sequence. The CDR3 here is CASSLGGSTEAFF. CDR3 sequence (DNA): TGTGCCAGCAGTTTAGGAGGGAGTACTGAAGCTTTCTTT.